These T cell receptor beta chains were read from a single sample in a study of a mutant IDH1 vaccine in newly diagnosed glioma. The antigens of these receptors remain unknown. Sequencing used immunoSEQ multiplex PCR; TCRdb keeps in-frame clones, though not all of them. The repertoire holds about 54,000 clones, with about 80% as singletons. The specimen was PBMCs, collected from a glioma patient whose treatment included an IDH1 peptide vaccine. The receptors come from a man in his thirties or forties with glioma. CDR3s include the opening cysteine and the closing phenylalanine or tryptophan. D genes are given only for firm matches. Some rows have no size entry. The others give once, few or many, or a class for an expanded clone.

CDR3,DNA,J,D,length,V,size
CASSNEAGRNTGELFF,TGTGCCAGTAGTAACGAAGCAGGGAGGAACACCGGGGAGCTGTTTTTT,TRBJ2-2,NA,16,TRBV19,NA
CASSLGGPIPYEQYF,TGCGCCAGCAGCTTGGGGGGCCCGATACCCTACGAGCAGTACTTC,TRBJ2-7,NA,15,TRBV5-1,NA
CASSYGSAIINSPLHF,TGTGCCAGCAGTTACGGGTCCGCTATAATTAATTCACCCCTCCACTTT,TRBJ1-6,NA,16,TRBV6-5,NA
CASSLVEGQPQHF,TGCGCCAGCAGCTTGGTAGAGGGTCAGCCCCAGCATTTT,TRBJ1-5,NA,13,TRBV5-1,medium-sized
CASSITEIGEAFF,TGTGCCAGCAGCATAACAGAGATAGGTGAAGCTTTCTTT,TRBJ1-1,NA,13,TRBV7-6,NA
CASSITSWQAPDTQYF,TGTGCCAGTAGTATCACGTCCTGGCAGGCCCCAGATACGCAGTATTTT,TRBJ2-3,NA,16,TRBV19,NA
CASSMTSGGPLTYNEQFF,TGTGCCAGTAGTATGACTAGCGGGGGGCCTCTAACCTACAATGAGCAGTTCTTC,TRBJ2-1,TRBD2,18,TRBV19,NA
CASSLGGQGTKAEQYF,TGTGCCAGCAGCTTAGGGGGACAGGGTACTAAGGCCGAGCAGTACTTC,TRBJ2-7,TRBD1,16,TRBV7-6,NA
CAWSGVSPLHF,TGTGCCTGGAGTGGGGTCTCACCCCTCCACTTT,TRBJ1-6,NA,11,TRBV30,NA
CASSRRQGRRGYTF,TGTGCCAGCAGCCGTCGACAGGGTCGGCGTGGCTACACCTTC,TRBJ1-2,TRBD1,14,TRBV28,few
CASSQDIDEQYF,TGTGCCAGCAGCCAAGATATTGACGAGCAGTACTTC,TRBJ2-7,NA,12,TRBV14,NA
CASSPRDSSYNEQFF,TGCGCCAGCAGCCCCCGGGACTCCTCCTACAATGAGCAGTTCTTC,TRBJ2-1,NA,15,TRBV5-1,NA
CASSWGGTNEQFF,TGTGCCAGCAGTTGGGGTGGGACCAATGAGCAGTTCTTC,TRBJ2-1,NA,13,TRBV28,NA
CASLEGTEAFF,TGTGCCTCCCTTGAGGGGACTGAAGCTTTCTTT,TRBJ1-1,NA,11,TRBV6-5,NA
CASSNDRNYGYTF,TGTGCCAGCAGCAACGACAGGAACTATGGCTACACCTTC,TRBJ1-2,NA,13,TRBV6-5,NA
CASSYFKGAGGELFF,TGTGCCAGCAGTTACTTTAAGGGGGCAGGGGGGGAGCTGTTTTTT,TRBJ2-2,TRBD1,15,TRBV6-6,NA
CASSLTGSQPQHF,TGCGCCAGTTCCTTGACAGGCTCTCAGCCCCAGCATTTT,TRBJ1-5,NA,13,TRBV5-1,few
CASSPDRLDSPLHF,TGTGCCAGCAGCCCAGACAGGTTGGATTCACCCCTCCACTTT,TRBJ1-6,NA,14,TRBV4-2,few
CASSLGLAGATIYEQYF,TGTGCCAGCAGCTTGGGACTAGCGGGGGCGACTATCTACGAGCAGTACTTC,TRBJ2-7,TRBD2,17,TRBV5-5,NA
CASSLGWSSEKLFF,TGTGCCAGCAGTTTAGGGTGGTCGAGCGAAAAACTGTTTTTT,TRBJ1-4,NA,14,TRBV27,NA
CASSPLLGGYNEQFF,TGTGCCAGCAGCCCACTTTTGGGGGGCTACAATGAGCAGTTCTTC,TRBJ2-1,NA,15,TRBV7-6,NA
CASSQTVGQGYEQFF,TGCGCCAGCAGCCAGACGGTGGGACAGGGCTATGAGCAGTTCTTC,TRBJ2-1,TRBD1,15,TRBV4-1,NA
CAWSVLGATIYF,TGTGCCTGGAGTGTACTGGGTGCCACCATATATTTT,TRBJ1-3,NA,12,TRBV30,NA
CASSVGSNQPQHF,TGCGCCAGCAGTGTGGGGAGCAATCAGCCCCAGCATTTT,TRBJ1-5,NA,13,TRBV5-1,few
CASSLWRTGELFF,TGTGCCAGCAGCTTATGGCGCACCGGGGAGCTGTTTTTT,TRBJ2-2,NA,13,TRBV7-2,NA
CASRVGSRIKQYF,TGTGCCAGCAGGGTGGGGAGCCGGATTAAGCAGTACTTC,TRBJ2-5,NA,13,TRBV27,NA
CASSIGQGGSAFF,TGTGCCAGTAGTATCGGACAGGGTGGCTCAGCTTTCTTT,TRBJ1-1,TRBD1,13,TRBV19,NA
CASSQEGRGYQETQYF,TGTGCCAGCAGCCAAGAGGGCCGAGGGTACCAAGAGACCCAGTACTTC,TRBJ2-5,NA,16,TRBV14,NA
CASSLAAGGNEKLFF,TGTGCCAGCAGCTTAGCGGCAGGGGGTAATGAAAAACTGTTTTTT,TRBJ1-4,TRBD1,15,TRBV11-2,NA
CASSQRALYEQYF,TGTGCCAGCAGCCAAAGGGCCCTCTACGAGCAGTACTTC,TRBJ2-7,NA,13,TRBV14,NA
CASSFPLEGESSGANVLTF,TGTGCCAGCAGCTTTCCCTTGGAAGGCGAAAGCTCTGGGGCCAACGTCCTGACTTTC,TRBJ2-6,NA,19,TRBV5-6,NA
CASSLSTGGRGKVDGYTF,TGCGCCAGCAGCTTGAGCACCGGAGGGAGGGGGAAAGTGGATGGCTACACCTTC,TRBJ1-2,NA,18,TRBV5-1,NA
CASSEASGGATDTQYF,TGTGCCAGCAGTGAAGCTAGCGGGGGGGCCACAGATACGCAGTATTTT,TRBJ2-3,TRBD2,16,TRBV6-4,NA
CASSFFSGGSYEQYF,TGTGCCAGCAGCTTCTTTAGCGGGGGCTCCTACGAGCAGTACTTC,TRBJ2-7,TRBD2,15,TRBV13,NA
CASSVDSTSTDTQYF,TGTGCCAGCAGCGTCGACTCCACTAGCACAGATACGCAGTATTTT,TRBJ2-3,NA,15,TRBV9,NA
CASSHLTDRTKNIQYF,TGCGCCAGCAGCCACCTTACGGACAGAACCAAAAACATTCAGTACTTC,TRBJ2-4,NA,16,TRBV4-1,NA
CASRGQGDQPQHF,TGTGCCAGCAGAGGACAGGGAGATCAGCCCCAGCATTTT,TRBJ1-5,TRBD1,13,TRBV6-5,few
CASSQGLAGTNTGELFF,TGTGCCAGCAGCCAAGGACTAGCGGGGACGAACACCGGGGAGCTGTTTTTT,TRBJ2-2,TRBD2,17,TRBV5-6,NA
CASSSSGGQVPVHYGYTF,TGTGCCAGCAGCTCATCCGGGGGACAGGTCCCAGTCCACTATGGCTACACCTTC,TRBJ1-2,TRBD1,18,TRBV11-2,NA
CASSPGELSSPLHF,TGCGCCAGCAGCCCCGGAGAGTTAAGTTCACCCCTCCACTTT,TRBJ1-6,NA,14,TRBV5-1,NA
CASSHLNEKLFF,TGTGCCAGCAGTCACCTTAATGAAAAACTGTTTTTT,TRBJ1-4,NA,12,TRBV6-1,NA
CASSTRQGAGYTF,TGTGCCAGCAGTACTCGACAGGGGGCAGGCTACACCTTC,TRBJ1-2,TRBD1,13,TRBV27,medium-sized
CASSPTPSVPNEKLFF,TGTGCCAGCTCACCGACCCCATCGGTTCCTAATGAAAAACTGTTTTTT,TRBJ1-4,NA,16,TRBV18,NA
CASSARGTGYQPQHF,TGTGCCAGCAGCGCAAGAGGGACAGGGTATCAGCCCCAGCATTTT,TRBJ1-5,TRBD1,15,TRBV5-6,NA
CASSVVSGRRGKTDTQYF,TGTGCCAGCAGCGTAGTTTCTGGTCGTCGGGGGAAGACAGATACGCAGTATTTT,TRBJ2-3,NA,18,TRBV9,NA
CASSPPHWGRHTEAFF,TGTGCCAGCTCACCACCTCATTGGGGGCGTCACACTGAAGCTTTCTTT,TRBJ1-1,NA,16,TRBV18,NA
CASSFKEYQPQHF,TGTGCCAGCAGCTTCAAGGAATATCAGCCCCAGCATTTT,TRBJ1-5,NA,13,TRBV7-9,NA
CASSEASGEFTEQYF,TGTGCCAGCAGTGAGGCTAGCGGGGAGTTCACGGAGCAGTACTTC,TRBJ2-7,TRBD2,15,TRBV6-1,NA
CASSQWRAETQYF,TGTGCCAGCAGCCAATGGCGCGCGGAGACCCAGTACTTC,TRBJ2-5,NA,13,TRBV14,NA
CASSVSSGGNTQYF,TGTGCCAGCAGTGTTTCTAGCGGGGGGAATACCCAGTACTTC,TRBJ2-5,TRBD2,14,TRBV2,NA
CASSLASANTGELFF,TGCGCCAGCAGCTTGGCCAGTGCTAACACCGGGGAGCTGTTTTTT,TRBJ2-2,NA,15,TRBV5-1,NA
CASSPGYGNQPQHF,TGTGCCAGCTCCCCAGGGTATGGCAATCAGCCCCAGCATTTT,TRBJ1-5,NA,14,TRBV27,NA
CASSYLSGYEQYF,TGTGCCAGCAGTTACCTCTCGGGCTACGAGCAGTACTTC,TRBJ2-7,NA,13,TRBV6-6,NA
CAISEWGNEKLFF,TGTGCCATCAGTGAATGGGGGAATGAAAAACTGTTTTTT,TRBJ1-4,NA,13,TRBV10-3,NA
CSVGQGVEAFF,TGCAGCGTTGGCCAGGGAGTCGAAGCTTTCTTT,TRBJ1-1,NA,11,TRBV29-1,NA